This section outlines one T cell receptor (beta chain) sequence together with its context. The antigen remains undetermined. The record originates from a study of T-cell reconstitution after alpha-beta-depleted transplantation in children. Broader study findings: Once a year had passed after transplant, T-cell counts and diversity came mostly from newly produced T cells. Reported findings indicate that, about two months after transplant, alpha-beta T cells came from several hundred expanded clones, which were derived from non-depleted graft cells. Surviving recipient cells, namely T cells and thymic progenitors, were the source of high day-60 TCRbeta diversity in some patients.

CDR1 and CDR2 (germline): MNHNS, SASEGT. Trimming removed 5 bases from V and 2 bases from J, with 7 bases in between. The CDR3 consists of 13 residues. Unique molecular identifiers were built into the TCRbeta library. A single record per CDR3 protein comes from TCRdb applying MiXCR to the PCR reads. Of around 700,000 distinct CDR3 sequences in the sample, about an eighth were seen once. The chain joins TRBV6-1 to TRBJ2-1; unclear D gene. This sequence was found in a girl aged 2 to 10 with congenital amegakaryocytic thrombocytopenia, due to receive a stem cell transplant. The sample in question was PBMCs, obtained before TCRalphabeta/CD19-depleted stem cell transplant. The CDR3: CASSRVPYNEQFF. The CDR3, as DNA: TGTGCCAGCAGTCGAGTCCCCTACAATGAGCAGTTCTTC.